These 9 T cell receptor beta chains were sequenced from one sample in a study of cytomegalovirus exposure and HLA in healthy donors. PCR used 60 Vbeta primers and 13 Jbeta primers. Using immunoSEQ multiplex PCR, the repertoire was profiled, and TCRdb retains in-frame clones only, with some absent. Found here are some 110,000 clones, around 70% of them singletons; the top ten hold around 5%. What was sequenced was PBMCs. The receptors come from a man aged 25 to 40 in good health and CMV-seropositive.

The genes are TRBV5-1 and TRBJ1-1; maybe TRBD1 (5 bases). The CDR3 covers 13 residues. Germline assignment: CDR1 SGHRS and CDR2 YFSETQ. The ends were cut back, 2 bases at V and 3 bases at J, with 8 bases in the middle. CDR3 region: CASSFRADTEAFF. CDR3 DNA sequence: TGCGCCAGCAGCTTCAGGGCAGACACTGAAGCTTTCTTT.

The rearrangement links TRBV30 to TRBJ2-7; TRBD1 might be the D (6 bases). This CDR3 region has 13 residues. Per the germline V gene, CDR1 is GTSNPN and CDR2 is SVGIG (reference sequence). Trimming cost V 2 bases and J 2 bases, with 10 bases left between them. The CDR3 DNA reads as TGTGCCTGGAGTAGGAGACAGGCCTACGAGCAGTACTTC. Amino acid sequence: CAWSRRQAYEQYF. Filled out from reference TRBV30 and TRBJ2-7, the complete variable domain reads SQTIHQWPATLVQPVGSPLSLECTVEGTSNPNLYWYRQAAGRGLQLLFYSVGIGQISSEVPQNLSASRPQDRQFILSSKKLLLSDSGFYLCAWSRRQAYEQYFGPGTRLTVT.

This clone was seen once. The chain is built from TRBV19 and TRBJ2-3, with D perhaps TRBD2 (6 bases). V was trimmed by 0 bases and J by 1 base, leaving 11 bases between them. Germline-derived CDR1 and CDR2 are LNHDA and SQIVND (reference sequence). This CDR3 spans 16 amino acids. CDR3 region: CASSIELASGTDTQYF. The CDR3 DNA sequence: TGTGCCAGTAGTATAGAACTAGCTTCTGGCACAGATACGCAGTATTTT.

V usage is TRBV6-1 and J usage is TRBJ1-2; D not resolved. CDR1 and CDR2 (germline): MNHNS, SASEGT. V gave up 8 bases and J gave up 4 bases, with 17 bases separating them. The CDR3 runs to 14 residues. The CDR3 coding sequence is TGTGCCAGCTGCGGGCACAGCTATATCTATGGCTACACCTTC. This translates into CASCGHSYIYGYTF.

The rearrangement joins TRBV27 to TRBJ1-2; TRBD1 is a possible D gene (5 bases). This CDR3 is 17 amino acids long. Per the germline V gene, CDR1 is MNHEY and CDR2 is SMNVEV (reference sequence). V was clipped by 0 bases and J by 6 bases, with 20 bases between them. The CDR3 sequence: CASSLSTAGRGVNGYTF. CDR3 nucleotide sequence: TGTGCCAGCAGTTTATCGACAGCGGGCCGGGGGGTAAATGGCTACACCTTC.

This clone was found a few times. The gene calls are TRBV2 and TRBJ2-7; no clear D gene. Germline assignment: CDR1 SNHLY and CDR2 FYNNEI. This CDR3 contains 15 residues. Trimming cost V 6 bases and J 0 bases, with 15 bases left between them. The CDR3 sequence: CASRTRLFRSYEQYF. In DNA form, the CDR3 reads TGTGCCAGCAGAACAAGACTGTTCCGCTCCTACGAGCAGTACTTC.

This clone showed up just once. The chain has TRBV9 and TRBJ1-1; D perhaps matches TRBD1 (5 bases). Trimming cost V 3 bases and J 0 bases, with 15 bases left between them. The V gene's germline CDR1 is SGDLS and CDR2 YYNGEE. This CDR3 has 16 residues. The CDR3, as DNA: TGTGCCAGCAGCGCGTTACCGACAGATATGAACACTGAAGCTTTCTTT. Translation gives CASSALPTDMNTEAFF.

This clone showed up just a few times. V is TRBV5-6 and J is TRBJ2-7; 7 nucleotides align to TRBD1. V lost 4 bases, J lost 4 bases, and 5 bases stayed unmatched. The CDR3 loop spans 13 amino acids. Germline loops: CDR1 SGHDT, CDR2 YYEEEE. CDR3 nucleotides: TGTGCCAGCAGCCGAAACAGGGGATACGAGCAGTACTTC. Its protein is CASSRNRGYEQYF.

This clone was seen once. J is TRBJ1-2 and V is TRBV21-1; TRBD1, as called in the table, went unchecked against the DNA. TRBV21-1 is assigned pseudogene status. The CDR3 consists of 14 residues. The CDR3: CASSKFATGKCYTF. CDR3 nucleotides: TGTGCCAGCAGCAAATTCGCGACAGGGAAGTGCTACACCTTC.